This TCR beta chain was sequenced for a study of response to subunit inactivated influenza vaccine. Study findings and constraints: Every seasonal influenza vaccination brings in few new T cells, the authors suggested.

From the RT-PCR reads, TCRdb called clonotypes with MiXCR, one entry per CDR3 protein. The sample lists about 160,000 distinct CDR3 sequences, approximately 10% occurring once. The CDR3 is 15 residues long. Deletions cut 3 bases from V and 0 bases from J, with 8 bases between. In its sample, this clonotype was seen many times. The antigen is unknown. The chain is built from TRBV12-3 or TRBV12-4 and TRBJ1-4, with D unclear. This specimen was non-naive T cells sorted from PBMCs, taken 45 days after vaccination. The receptor comes from a man aged 45-60 years who received an inactivated influenza vaccine. CDR3 DNA: TGTGCCAGCAGTTTGAAATCTTCAACTAATGAAAAACTGTTTTTT. Its protein product is CASSLKSSTNEKLFF.